These 13 T cell receptor beta chains share one sample of origin, sequenced in a study of T cell responses to AZD1222 COVID-19 vaccine (dated by TCRdb to about 2021). The method behind the library was the immunoSEQ multiplex PCR assay. TCRdb re-hosts the immuneACCESS table, in-frame sequences only. Its copies lack some clones; in the studies checked, an unresolved V gene accounts for under half of them, and the cause for the rest is not known. The sample table contains around 150,000 clones; only one count was recorded for approximately 85% of them. The ten most abundant clones make up under 8% of the sample. In the paper's terms, the time point label means: about 28 days (+/-7) after the second vaccine dose. The treatment or condition label corresponds to: meningococcal conjugate vaccine given as trial control. Here the sequenced sample was peripheral blood, taken 28 days after the second dose of the MenACWY control vaccine. These receptors were taken from an adult who received the MenACWY meningococcal vaccine as a control.

The rearrangement uses TRBV9 and TRBJ1-1; D call uncertain. The germline CDR1 and CDR2 sequences are SGDLS and YYNGEE. V lost 0 bases and J 0 bases, leaving 3 bases between the germline ends. The CDR3 is 13 residues long. This CDR3 reads CASSVAVNTEAFF. Here the CDR3 DNA reads TGTGCCAGCAGCGTAGCGGTGAACACTGAAGCTTTCTTT. The variable domain in full, completed from reference TRBV9 and TRBJ1-1, reads DSGVTQTPKHLITATGQRVTLRCSPRSGDLSVYWYQQSLDQGLQFLIQYYNGEERAKGNILERFSAQQFPDLHSELNLSSLELGDSALYFCASSVAVNTEAFFGQGTRLTVV.

The chain has TRBV7-9 and TRBJ1-2; possible D gene TRBD1, 5 bases. This CDR3 spans 16 amino acids. V gave up 10 bases and J gave up 2 bases, with 23 bases separating them. Germline CDR1 is SEHNR and CDR2 is FQNEAQ (reference sequence). CDR3 loop: CATPYPGGGVNYGYTF. CDR3 in DNA: TGTGCCACCCCGTACCCTGGGGGGGGAGTAAACTATGGCTACACCTTC.

The chain combines TRBV6-5 with TRBJ2-5; 7 bases match TRBD2. Looked up from germline, CDR1 is MNHEY and CDR2 is SVGAGI. The ends lost 4 bases at V and 6 bases at J; junction bases unmatched: 14. This CDR3 region has 16 residues. CDR3 region: CASSSMTGGRFQTQYF. The CDR3 nucleotides read TGTGCCAGCAGTTCCATGACGGGGGGACGTTTCCAGACCCAGTACTTC.

This chain joins TRBV28 and TRBJ2-7; D remains unclear. Trimming cost V 2 bases and J 6 bases, with 14 bases left between them. This CDR3 is 14 amino acids long. CDR1 is MDHEN and CDR2 is SYDVKM in the germline V gene. The CDR3 DNA reads TGTGCCAGCAGTTTAGCACGAGGTCTTCCCGAGCAGTACGTC. It specifies CASSLARGLPEQYV.

This sequence joins TRBV6-5 and TRBJ2-3; no firm D call. The CDR3 is 15 amino acids. V shed 7 bases and J shed 3 bases, with 17 bases lying between them. Per the germline V gene, CDR1 is MNHEY and CDR2 is SVGAGI. In DNA form, the CDR3 reads TGTGCCAGCACCCGGACGGTGGTGGGGACAGATACGCAGTATTTT. The encoded protein is CASTRTVVGTDTQYF.

Concerning this clone itself: The same CDR3 can be traced to other DNA sequences in this sample. The J gene is TRBJ1-4, the V gene TRBV5-1; 9 bases map to TRBD1. Germline V CDR1 and CDR2: SGHRS, YFSETQ. There are 14 residues in the CDR3. V was pared by 2 bases and J by 5 bases, with 1 base of the junction left unmatched. In nucleotides, the CDR3 is TGCGCCAGCAGCTTAGGGACAGGGAATGAAAAACTGTTTTTT. Translated: CASSLGTGNEKLFF.

The chain couples TRBV18 to TRBJ2-3; D is possibly TRBD2 (6 bases). V dropped 3 bases and J dropped 5 bases, with 15 bases sitting between them. This CDR3 has 15 amino acids. In germline, CDR1 is KGHSH, CDR2 LQKENI. CDR3: CASSPAGSAGDTQYF. In DNA, the CDR3 is TGTGCCAGCTCACCTGCGGGGTCGGCAGGAGATACGCAGTATTTT.

This clone has just a few counts. The chain carries TRBV14 and TRBJ2-1, with TRBD2 matching over 13 bases. J was trimmed by 5 bases and V by 0 bases; bases with no gene match: 10. Germline V gene lookup returns CDR1 SGHDN and CDR2 FVKESK. The CDR3 loop spans 19 amino acids. The CDR3 is CASSQESGLAGVTDNEQFF. The CDR3 DNA reads TGTGCCAGCAGCCAAGAGTCAGGACTAGCGGGAGTTACCGACAATGAGCAGTTCTTC.

This rearrangement joins TRBV5-1 to TRBJ2-7, with a possible D match to TRBD1 (6 bases). Germline loops: CDR1 SGHRS, CDR2 YFSETQ. With 0 bases removed from V and 3 bases from J, the gap between germline ends came to 10 bases. The CDR3 has 14 residues. CDR3 amino acids: CASSLGQGNYEQYV. The CDR3 DNA reads as TGCGCCAGCAGCTTGGGCCAGGGGAACTACGAGCAGTACGTC.

This chain uses TRBV5-8 with TRBJ2-7; 7 nucleotides agree with TRBD1. CDR1 is SGHTS, CDR2 YDEGEE, per germline. J gave up 2 bases and V 2 bases, and 4 bases lay outside the gene matches. The CDR3 totals 14 residues. The chain's CDR3 is CASSLRQGTYEQYV. CDR3 nucleotide sequence: TGTGCCAGCAGCTTAAGACAGGGCACCTACGAGCAGTACGTC.

The rearrangement joins TRBV19 to TRBJ2-2; TRBD2 matches 7 bases. This CDR3 region has 14 residues. The germline CDR1 and CDR2 sequences are LNHDA and SQIVND (reference sequence). J gave up 7 bases and V 7 bases, and 9 bases lay outside the gene matches. The chain's CDR3 is CASTSLPGGGELFF. As DNA, the CDR3 is TGTGCCAGTACCTCACTCCCGGGAGGCGGGGAGCTGTTTTTT.

The chain recombines TRBV28 with TRBJ2-3; D remains unclear. This CDR3 contains 18 residues. Per germline, CDR1 MDHEN and CDR2 SYDVKM. Trimming pared 5 bases from V and 8 bases from J, leaving 29 bases between. In DNA, the CDR3 is TGTGCCAGCAGTCCGATTCAATACTGGGATTCAACTTTAGGTACGCAGTATTTT. Its translation: CASSPIQYWDSTLGTQYF.

V and J are TRBV19 and TRBJ2-7; D ambiguous. This CDR3 has 11 amino acids. The germline gives CDR1 LNHDA, CDR2 SQIVND (reference sequence). V was shortened by 4 bases and J by 1 base, with 2 bases between the two germline ends. CDR3 region: CASSNSYEQYF. Here the CDR3 DNA reads TGTGCCAGTAGTAATTCCTACGAGCAGTACTTC.